The 29 T cell receptor beta chains presented below share a single source sample, sequenced in a study of blood T cell repertoires in COVID-19. Clones were read by immunoSEQ multiplex PCR, and TCRdb kept only the in-frame ones, dropping some. Of 150,000 to 200,000 clones in the sample, approximately 78% are singletons; the top ten hold 17%. Sequenced: PBMCs or T cells enriched from blood (not recorded which). The receptors come from a woman between 45 and 60 years old who had recovered from COVID-19.

The V gene is TRBV11-2, the J gene TRBJ1-6; possible D gene TRBD1, 6 bases. Germline V gene lookup returns CDR1 SGHAT and CDR2 FQNNGV. This CDR3 is 17 amino acids long. Trimming left V 0 bases short and J 10 bases short, with 19 bases between. CDR3 loop: CASSLDGGGAEGSPLHF. The CDR3 nucleotides read TGTGCCAGCAGCTTAGATGGAGGGGGGGCGGAGGGGTCACCCCTCCACTTT.

The chain has TRBV9 and TRBJ1-5, with 10 positions matching TRBD1. There are 16 residues in the CDR3. Germline trimming cut 2 bases from V and 3 bases from J; bases unmatched to any gene: 5. Germline V gives CDR1 SGDLS, CDR2 YYNGEE. The CDR3 loop reads CASSVSTGGLNQPQHF. CDR3 DNA: TGTGCCAGCAGCGTCTCGACAGGGGGCCTCAATCAGCCCCAGCATTTT.

There are a few counts of this clone. The chain links TRBV6-5 to TRBJ2-2, with 8 positions matching TRBD1. This CDR3 has 15 residues. Germline V CDR1 and CDR2: MNHEY, SVGAGI. Germline trimming cut 9 bases from V and 5 bases from J; bases unmatched to any gene: 11. CDR3 in amino acids: CASNPNGQGTGELFF. CDR3 sequence (DNA): TGTGCCAGTAATCCGAACGGACAGGGTACCGGGGAGCTGTTTTTT.

The chain has TRBV7-3 and TRBJ2-6; no definite D call. Germline CDR1 and CDR2: SGHTA and FQGTGA. CDR3 length: 14 amino acids. V shed 2 bases and J shed 1 base, with 3 bases lying between them. The CDR3 DNA reads TGTGCCAGCAGCTTATCTTCTGGGGCCAACGTCCTGACTTTC. Encoded protein: CASSLSSGANVLTF.

The gene calls are TRBV6-5 and TRBJ1-6; 9 bases fit TRBD1. V lost 5 bases and J lost 3; bases outside the gene matches: 2. This CDR3 spans 15 amino acids. Germline assignment: CDR1 MNHEY and CDR2 SVGAGI. CDR3 residues: CASSTGQGYNSPLHF. The CDR3 DNA is TGTGCCAGCAGTACGGGACAGGGCTATAATTCACCCCTCCACTTT.

The chain has TRBV3-1 (or the pseudogene TRBV3-2) and TRBJ1-2; D gene ambiguous. V was shortened by 2 bases and J by 8 bases, with 15 bases between the two germline ends. The CDR3 spans 14 residues. Germline V gene sequence: CDR1 LGHDT, CDR2 YNNKEL (reference sequence). The CDR3 here is CASSQSWGGSGYTF. The CDR3 DNA sequence: TGTGCCAGCAGCCAAAGTTGGGGAGGCAGCGGCTACACCTTC.

The chain is built from TRBV2 and TRBJ1-3; D is uncertain. This CDR3 has 14 amino acids. The V end lost 8 bases, the J end lost 0 bases, and 11 bases lay between the germline ends. Germline V gives CDR1 SNHLY, CDR2 FYNNEI. The CDR3 sequence is CASHYMSSGNTIYF. CDR3 DNA sequence: TGTGCCAGCCACTATATGAGCTCTGGAAACACCATATATTTT.

This rearrangement joins TRBV28 to TRBJ1-2; 10 bases fit TRBD1. This CDR3 is 15 amino acids long. The trim removed 4 bases at V and 8 bases at J, leaving 10 bases unmatched. Germline CDR1 and CDR2: MDHEN and SYDVKM. The CDR3 protein is CASSSAGQGLPGYTF. CDR3 nucleotide sequence: TGTGCCAGCAGTTCTGCGGGACAGGGGCTTCCCGGCTACACCTTC.

This chain links TRBV28 with TRBJ2-2, with TRBD1 matching over 8 bases. The length of the CDR3 is 17 residues. Germline V gives CDR1 MDHEN, CDR2 SYDVKM. V dropped 5 bases and J dropped 2; count of bases not matched to a gene: 10. CDR3 nucleotide sequence: TGTGCCAGCAGTCCCGGCAGGGGGCGACCTAACACCGGGGAGCTGTTTTTT. Translated, it gives CASSPGRGRPNTGELFF.

The V and J genes are TRBV6-6 and TRBJ2-1; 11 positions agree with TRBD2. This CDR3 is built from 16 residues. V lost 4 bases and J lost 6; bases outside the gene matches: 8. Looked up from germline, CDR1 is MNHNY and CDR2 is SVGAGI (reference sequence). The CDR3 bases are TGTGCCAGCAGTTCCGTTAGCGGGAGGGCCGGCAATGAGCAGTTCTTC. Protein sequence: CASSSVSGRAGNEQFF.

The chain combines TRBV30 with TRBJ2-2, with 8 bases lining up with TRBD2. Germline CDR1 is GTSNPN and CDR2 is SVGIG (reference sequence). The CDR3 runs 18 residues. The V segment lost 2 bases and the J segment 2 bases; nucleotides outside the gene matches: 13. CDR3 in DNA: TGTGCCTGGAGTTACCTAGATAGCGGGACGTCTAACACCGGGGAGCTGTTTTTT. Amino acids: CAWSYLDSGTSNTGELFF.

This clone showed up just a few times. The gene calls are TRBV27 and TRBJ2-2, with 11 positions matching TRBD2. The CDR3 loop spans 16 amino acids. The V and J ends lost 6 bases and 3 bases, in that order; junction bases with no gene match: 6. The germline CDR1 and CDR2 sequences are MNHEY and SMNVEV (reference sequence). The DNA of the CDR3 is TGTGCCAGCAGCCCTCTAGCGGGAGGTGACACCGGGGAGCTGTTTTTT. As protein: CASSPLAGGDTGELFF.

The chain couples TRBV7-8 to TRBJ1-5; 7 nucleotides match TRBD1. This CDR3 is 16 amino acids long. In germline, CDR1 is SGHVS, CDR2 FQNEAQ. V was clipped by 3 bases and J by 3 bases; unmatched bases: 8. The DNA for the CDR3 is TGTGCCAGCAGCTTGGTATCGGGACAGAACAATCAGCCCCAGCATTTT. This sequence encodes CASSLVSGQNNQPQHF.

The V and J genes are TRBV12-3 or TRBV12-4 and TRBJ1-1, with D tentatively TRBD1 (5 bases). The germline V and J ends were trimmed by 6 bases and 3 bases, with 11 bases remaining between them. The CDR3 covers 13 residues. The CDR3, as DNA: TGTGCCAGCAGCCTAGACAGTCACACTGAAGCTTTCTTT. Translation gives CASSLDSHTEAFF.

The V and J genes are TRBV6-4 and TRBJ2-2; 7 bases are shared with TRBD2. From germline, CDR1 is MRHNA and CDR2 SNTAGT. CDR3 length: 17 amino acids. V gave up 3 bases and J gave up 4 bases; unmatched junction bases: 11. The CDR3 spells CASSEVGGRAGTGELFF. As DNA, the CDR3 is TGTGCCAGCAGTGAGGTGGGCGGGAGAGCGGGCACCGGGGAGCTGTTTTTT.

The V call is TRBV14, the J call TRBJ1-3; D unresolved. V was cut by 2 bases and J by 5 bases, with 16 bases left in between. The germline gives CDR1 SGHDN, CDR2 FVKESK. This CDR3 is built from 16 residues. The CDR3 DNA follows: TGTGCCAGCAGCCAACTGAGTTATCGGGTGAGAAACACCATATATTTT. Its translation is CASSQLSYRVRNTIYF.

Only one count was recorded for this clone. The CDR3 loop is CAISGVAGGYEQYF. The CDR3 region has the DNA TGTGCCATCAGTGGTGTAGCGGGAGGCTACGAGCAGTACTTC. The rearrangement links TRBV10-3 to TRBJ2-7; the match to TRBD2 covers 10 bases. CDR1 is ENHRY, CDR2 SYGVKD, per germline. The CDR3 spans 14 residues. Losses at the gene ends were 4 bases for V and 3 bases for J; bases not matched to a gene: 3.

The CDR3 nucleotides read TGTGCCAGCAGCTTGAGACTAGATACGCAGTATTTT. Its protein product is CASSLRLDTQYF. The chain combines TRBV5-4 with TRBJ2-3, with D uncertain. The V gene's germline CDR1 is SGHNT and CDR2 YYREEE (reference sequence). The CDR3 contains 12 residues. V was cut by 1 base and J by 5 bases, with 5 bases left in between.

This clone was found once. This rearrangement joins TRBV20-1 to TRBJ1-5; perhaps TRBD1 as D (5 bases). Per germline, CDR1 DFQATT and CDR2 SNEGSKA (reference sequence). This CDR3 is 14 amino acids long. Between the trimmed V and J ends, which lost 3 bases and 1 base, there was a span of 10 bases. The CDR3 DNA is TGCAGTGCTAGTCCCAGGGCAAGCAATCAGCCCCAGCATTTT. Translation gives CSASPRASNQPQHF.

Written as DNA, the CDR3 is TGTGCCAGTAGCCTTGCTAGCGGGAGTATCTACGAGCAGTACTTC. It yields the protein CASSLASGSIYEQYF. This rearrangement joins TRBV19 to TRBJ2-7, with 10 bases fitting TRBD2. Germline CDR1 LNHDA, CDR2 SQIVND (reference sequence). V trimming: 6 bases; J trimming: 3 bases; junction bases outside the gene matches: 8. The CDR3 has 15 amino acids. Supplemented by reference TRBV19 and TRBJ2-7, the full variable domain reads DGGITQSPKYLFRKEGQNVTLSCEQNLNHDAMYWYRQDPGQGLRLIYYSQIVNDFQKGDIAEGYSVSREKKESFPLTVTSAQKNPTAFYLCASSLASGSIYEQYFGPGTRLTVT.

The chain recombines TRBV28 with TRBJ2-1; TRBD1 aligns across 8 bases. Looked up from germline, CDR1 is MDHEN and CDR2 is SYDVKM. J was trimmed by 6 bases and V by 6 bases; bases with no gene match: 1. The CDR3 covers 12 residues. CDR3 in amino acids: CASRQGGNEQFF. Here the CDR3 DNA reads TGTGCCAGCAGACAGGGGGGCAATGAGCAGTTCTTC.

J is TRBJ2-7 and V is TRBV21-1; the table gives TRBD1 as D, unverified against the DNA. TRBV21-1 is shown as a pseudogene. This CDR3 is 12 amino acids long. This chain's CDR3 is CASSKRGYEQYF. The CDR3 DNA is TGTGCCAGCAGCAAAAGGGGGTACGAGCAGTACTTC.

This clone occurred once. This chain links TRBV14 with TRBJ2-1; TRBD2 might be the D (6 bases). Germline loops: CDR1 SGHDN, CDR2 FVKESK. Trimming pared 4 bases from V and 7 bases from J, leaving 20 bases between. The CDR3 spans 16 residues. The CDR3 region has the DNA TGTGCCAGCAGCCCGCTCGGGGGTATCCATGGGAATGAGCAGTTCTTC. It codes for CASSPLGGIHGNEQFF.

The chain uses TRBV5-1 and TRBJ2-2; 9 nucleotides match TRBD2. The CDR3 covers 18 residues. Trimming removed 0 bases from V and 4 bases from J; junction bases left unmatched: 10. Germline lookup yields CDR1 SGHRS and CDR2 YFSETQ. CDR3 sequence reads: CASSLGLASGRSTGELFF. In DNA form, the CDR3 reads TGCGCCAGCAGCTTGGGGTTGGCCAGCGGGAGGTCCACCGGGGAGCTGTTTTTT. The whole variable domain, remainder taken from reference TRBV5-1 and TRBJ2-2, is KAGVTQTPRYLIKTRGQQVTLSCSPISGHRSVSWYQQTPGQGLQFLFEYFSETQRNKGNFPGRFSGRQFSNSRSEMNVSTLELGDSALYLCASSLGLASGRSTGELFFGEGSRLTVL.

The rearrangement joins TRBV5-5 to TRBJ1-1, with 12 positions matching TRBD1. The germline CDR1 and CDR2 sequences are SGHKS and YYEKEE (reference sequence). There are 16 residues in the CDR3. Unmatched junction bases numbered 7, after V lost 4 bases and J lost 3 bases. The CDR3 reads CASSRDRGRVDTEAFF. DNA of the CDR3: TGTGCCAGCAGCCGGGACAGGGGGCGGGTGGACACTGAAGCTTTCTTT.

The V call is TRBV18, the J call TRBJ2-7, with D perhaps TRBD1 (6 bases). This CDR3 is built from 14 residues. The V and J ends lost 0 bases and 2 bases respectively, with 8 bases between them. CDR1 KGHSH and CDR2 LQKENI come from the germline V gene. The CDR3 spells CASSPPQGPYEQYF. The CDR3, as DNA: TGTGCCAGCTCACCACCACAGGGCCCCTACGAGCAGTACTTC.

The chain has TRBV28 and TRBJ1-2; D might be TRBD1 (5 bases). V was cut by 5 bases and J by 8 bases, with 12 bases left in between. The V gene's germline CDR1 is MDHEN and CDR2 SYDVKM. CDR3 length: 12 amino acids. For the CDR3, the DNA is TGTGCCAGCAGTCTCAGGGTTGGAGGCTACACCTTC. The encoded protein is CASSLRVGGYTF.

The V call is TRBV5-8, the J call TRBJ2-2; TRBD2 aligns across 7 bases. In germline, CDR1 is SGHTS, CDR2 YDEGEE. This CDR3 spans 14 amino acids. With V trimmed by 0 bases and J by 6 bases, 2 bases remained unmatched. CDR3: CASSLGLAAGELFF. The CDR3 bases are TGTGCCAGCAGCTTGGGGCTAGCGGCCGGGGAGCTGTTTTTT.

This CDR3 is CASSPTASGGPYEQYF. The CDR3 DNA is TGTGCCAGCAGCCCGACCGCCTCGGGGGGGCCCTACGAGCAGTACTTC. The J gene is TRBJ2-7, the V gene TRBV7-3; 8 bases map to TRBD2. Looked up from germline, CDR1 is SGHTA and CDR2 is FQGTGA. V lost 5 bases, J lost 2 bases, and 11 bases stayed unmatched. This CDR3 comprises 16 residues.